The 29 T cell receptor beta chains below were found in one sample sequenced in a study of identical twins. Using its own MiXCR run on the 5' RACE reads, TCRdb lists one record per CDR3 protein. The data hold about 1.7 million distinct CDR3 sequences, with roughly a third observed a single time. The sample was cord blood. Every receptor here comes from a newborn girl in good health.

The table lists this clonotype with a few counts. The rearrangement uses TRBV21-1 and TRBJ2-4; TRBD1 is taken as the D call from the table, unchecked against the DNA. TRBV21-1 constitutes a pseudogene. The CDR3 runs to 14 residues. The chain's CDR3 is CASSKSTGEGEQYF. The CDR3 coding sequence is TGTGCCAGCAGCAAATCGACAGGGGAGGGGGAGCAGTACTTC.

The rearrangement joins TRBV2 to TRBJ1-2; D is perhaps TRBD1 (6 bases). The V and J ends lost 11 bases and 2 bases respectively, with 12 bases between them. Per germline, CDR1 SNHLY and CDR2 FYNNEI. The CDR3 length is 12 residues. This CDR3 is CALQGDNYGYTF. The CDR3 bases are TGTGCCTTACAGGGTGACAACTATGGCTACACCTTC.

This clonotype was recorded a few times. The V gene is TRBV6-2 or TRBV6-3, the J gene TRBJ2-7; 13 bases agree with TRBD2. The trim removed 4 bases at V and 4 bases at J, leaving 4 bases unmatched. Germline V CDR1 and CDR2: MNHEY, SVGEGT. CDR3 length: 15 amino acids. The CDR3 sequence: CASSWGLAGRYEQYF. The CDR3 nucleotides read TGTGCCAGCAGTTGGGGACTAGCGGGACGATACGAGCAGTACTTC.

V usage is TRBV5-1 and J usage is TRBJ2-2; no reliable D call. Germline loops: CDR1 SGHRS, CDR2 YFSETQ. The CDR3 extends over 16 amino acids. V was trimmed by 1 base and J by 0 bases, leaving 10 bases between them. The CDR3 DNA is TGCGCCAGCAGCTTGAGGATGCATACGAACACCGGGGAGCTGTTTTTT. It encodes CASSLRMHTNTGELFF.

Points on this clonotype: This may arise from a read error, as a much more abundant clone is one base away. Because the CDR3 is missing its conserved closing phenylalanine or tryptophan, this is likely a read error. As DNA, the CDR3 is TGCAGCGGCGACGGGACCATCTACAATGAGCAGTTCTTA. Protein: CSGDGTIYNEQFL. The chain recombines TRBV29-1 with TRBJ2-1; D may correspond to TRBD1 or TRBD2 (5 bases each). The germline CDR1 and CDR2 sequences are SQVTM and ANQGSEA. The CDR3 covers 13 residues. Trimming removed 7 bases at V and 3 bases at J, with 13 bases between.

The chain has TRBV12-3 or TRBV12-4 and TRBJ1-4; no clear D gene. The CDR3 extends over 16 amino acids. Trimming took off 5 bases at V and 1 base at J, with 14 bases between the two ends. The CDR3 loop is CASSPLLSVTNEKLFF. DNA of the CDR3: TGTGCCAGCAGTCCCTTGTTGTCGGTAACTAATGAAAAACTGTTTTTT.

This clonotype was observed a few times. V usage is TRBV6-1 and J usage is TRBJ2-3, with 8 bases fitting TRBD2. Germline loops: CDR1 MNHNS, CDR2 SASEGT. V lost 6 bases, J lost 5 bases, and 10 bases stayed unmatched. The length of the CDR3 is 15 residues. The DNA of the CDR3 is TGTGCCAGCAGCCCACTAGCGGTCCGGGGAGATACGCAGTATTTT. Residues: CASSPLAVRGDTQYF.

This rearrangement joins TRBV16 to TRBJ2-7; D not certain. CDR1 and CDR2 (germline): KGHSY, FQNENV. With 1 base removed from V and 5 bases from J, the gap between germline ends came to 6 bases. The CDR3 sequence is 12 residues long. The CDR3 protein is CASSQFVDEQYF. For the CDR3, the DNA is TGTGCCAGCAGCCAATTTGTCGACGAGCAGTACTTC.

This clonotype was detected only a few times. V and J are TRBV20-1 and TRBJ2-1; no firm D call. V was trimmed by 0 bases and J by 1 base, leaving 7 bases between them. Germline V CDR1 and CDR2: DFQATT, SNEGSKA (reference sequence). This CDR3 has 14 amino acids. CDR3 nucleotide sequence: TGCAGTGCTAGAGAGAGGCTATCCTACAATGAGCAGTTCTTC. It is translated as CSARERLSYNEQFF.

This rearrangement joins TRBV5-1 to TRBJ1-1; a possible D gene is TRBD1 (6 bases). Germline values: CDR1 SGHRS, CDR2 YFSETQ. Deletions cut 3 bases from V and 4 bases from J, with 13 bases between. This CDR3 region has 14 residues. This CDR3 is CASSSGHRGTEAFF. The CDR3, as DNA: TGCGCCAGCAGCTCGGGACACCGAGGCACTGAAGCTTTCTTT. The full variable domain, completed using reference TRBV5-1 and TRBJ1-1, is KAGVTQTPRYLIKTRGQQVTLSCSPISGHRSVSWYQQTPGQGLQFLFEYFSETQRNKGNFPGRFSGRQFSNSRSEMNVSTLELGDSALYLCASSSGHRGTEAFFGQGTRLTVV.

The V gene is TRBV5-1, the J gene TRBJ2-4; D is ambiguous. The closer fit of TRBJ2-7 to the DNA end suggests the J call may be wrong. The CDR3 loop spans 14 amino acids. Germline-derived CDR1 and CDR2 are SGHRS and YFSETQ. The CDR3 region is CASLDLLKPYEQYF. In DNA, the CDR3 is TGCGCCAGCTTGGACCTACTAAAGCCCTACGAGCAGTACTTC.

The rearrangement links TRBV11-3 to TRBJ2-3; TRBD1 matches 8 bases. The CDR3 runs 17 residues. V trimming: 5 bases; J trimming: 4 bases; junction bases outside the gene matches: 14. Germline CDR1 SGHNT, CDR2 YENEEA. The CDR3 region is CASSPKQGEVFADTQYF. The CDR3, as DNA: TGTGCCAGCAGCCCTAAACAGGGGGAGGTTTTTGCAGATACGCAGTATTTT.

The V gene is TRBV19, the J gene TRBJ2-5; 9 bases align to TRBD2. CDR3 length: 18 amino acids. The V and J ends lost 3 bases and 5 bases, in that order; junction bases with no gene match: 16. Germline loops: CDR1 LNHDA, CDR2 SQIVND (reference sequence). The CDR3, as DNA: TGTGCCAGTAGTATCCCGAATCCGGGACTAGCAGCTCCGGAGACCCAGTACTTC. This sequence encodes CASSIPNPGLAAPETQYF.

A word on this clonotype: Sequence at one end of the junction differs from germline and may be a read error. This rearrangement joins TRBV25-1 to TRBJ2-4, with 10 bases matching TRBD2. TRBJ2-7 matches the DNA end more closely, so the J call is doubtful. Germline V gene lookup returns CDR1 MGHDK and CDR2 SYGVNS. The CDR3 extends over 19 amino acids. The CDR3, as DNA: TGTGTCAGCAGTGACACCTCTCTAGCGGGGGCCGCTATCTCCTACGAGCAGTACTTC. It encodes CVSSDTSLAGAAISYEQYF.

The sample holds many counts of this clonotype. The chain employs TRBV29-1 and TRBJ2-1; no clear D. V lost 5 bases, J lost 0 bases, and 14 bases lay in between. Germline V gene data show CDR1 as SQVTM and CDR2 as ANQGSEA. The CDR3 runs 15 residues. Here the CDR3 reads CSVSGQSSSYNEQFF. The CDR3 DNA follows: TGCAGCGTTTCTGGCCAGTCGAGCTCCTACAATGAGCAGTTCTTC.

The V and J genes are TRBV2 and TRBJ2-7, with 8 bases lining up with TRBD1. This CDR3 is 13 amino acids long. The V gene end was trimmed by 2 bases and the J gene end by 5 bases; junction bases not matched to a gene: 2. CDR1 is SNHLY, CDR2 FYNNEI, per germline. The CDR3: CASSEQGAHEQYF. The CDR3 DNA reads TGTGCCAGCAGTGAACAGGGGGCCCACGAGCAGTACTTC.

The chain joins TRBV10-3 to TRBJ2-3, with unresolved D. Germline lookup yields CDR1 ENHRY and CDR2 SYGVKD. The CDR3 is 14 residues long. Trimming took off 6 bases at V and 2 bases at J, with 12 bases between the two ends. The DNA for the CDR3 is TGTGCCATCAGGTCACTCCAAGTCACAGATACGCAGTATTTT. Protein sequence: CAIRSLQVTDTQYF.

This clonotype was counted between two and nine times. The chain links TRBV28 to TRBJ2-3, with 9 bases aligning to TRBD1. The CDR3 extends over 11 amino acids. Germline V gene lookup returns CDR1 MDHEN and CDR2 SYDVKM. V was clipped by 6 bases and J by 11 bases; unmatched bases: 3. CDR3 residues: CASRGQGMQYF. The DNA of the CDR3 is TGTGCCAGCAGGGGACAGGGTATGCAGTATTTT.

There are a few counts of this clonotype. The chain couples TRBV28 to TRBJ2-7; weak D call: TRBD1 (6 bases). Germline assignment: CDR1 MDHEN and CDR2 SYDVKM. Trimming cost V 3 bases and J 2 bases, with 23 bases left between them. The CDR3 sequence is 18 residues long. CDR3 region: CASSFPLQLRGRTYEQYF. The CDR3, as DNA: TGTGCCAGCAGTTTTCCACTCCAGCTCAGGGGTCGGACCTACGAGCAGTACTTC.

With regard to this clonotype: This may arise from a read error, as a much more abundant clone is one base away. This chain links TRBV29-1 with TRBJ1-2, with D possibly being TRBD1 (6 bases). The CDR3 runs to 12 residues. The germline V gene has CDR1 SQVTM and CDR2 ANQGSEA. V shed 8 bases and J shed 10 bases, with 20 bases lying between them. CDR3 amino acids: CSTYRTVADYTF. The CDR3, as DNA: TGCAGCACATACCGGACAGTCGCGGACTACACCTTC.

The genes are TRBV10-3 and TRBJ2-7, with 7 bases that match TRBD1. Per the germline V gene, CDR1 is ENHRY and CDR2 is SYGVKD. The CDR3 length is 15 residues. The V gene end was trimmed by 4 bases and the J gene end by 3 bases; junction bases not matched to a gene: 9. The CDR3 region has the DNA TGTGCCATCAGTGCGAAAGACAGGGCGAACTACGAGCAGTACTTC. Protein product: CAISAKDRANYEQYF.

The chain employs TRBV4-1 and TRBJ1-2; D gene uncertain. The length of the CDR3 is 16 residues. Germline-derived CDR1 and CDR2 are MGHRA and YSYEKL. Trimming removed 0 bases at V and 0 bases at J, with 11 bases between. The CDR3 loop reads CASSQDRYSSNYGYTF. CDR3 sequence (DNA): TGCGCCAGCAGCCAAGATAGGTACAGTTCTAACTATGGCTACACCTTC.

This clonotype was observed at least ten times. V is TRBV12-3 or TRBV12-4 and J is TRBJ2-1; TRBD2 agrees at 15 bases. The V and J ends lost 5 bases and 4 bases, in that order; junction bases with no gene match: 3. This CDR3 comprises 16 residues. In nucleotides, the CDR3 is TGTGCCAGCAGTCCTGGGACTAGCGGGAGGTACAATGAGCAGTTCTTC. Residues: CASSPGTSGRYNEQFF.

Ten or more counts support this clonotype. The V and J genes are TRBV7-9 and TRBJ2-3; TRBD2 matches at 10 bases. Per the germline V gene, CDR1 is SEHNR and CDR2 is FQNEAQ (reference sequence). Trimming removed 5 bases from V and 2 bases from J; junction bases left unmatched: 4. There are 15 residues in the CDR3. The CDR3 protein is CASSVGLAVTDTQYF. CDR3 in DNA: TGTGCCAGCAGCGTTGGACTAGCGGTCACAGATACGCAGTATTTT.

CDR3 residues: CASSERTSEAYNEQYF. The CDR3 region has the DNA TGTGCCAGCAGCGAAAGAACTAGCGAAGCCTACAATGAGCAGTACTTC. The rearrangement uses TRBV6-6 and TRBJ2-1, with TRBD2 matching over 7 bases. The end of the DNA is better explained by TRBJ2-7, so the J call may be wrong. Per germline, CDR1 MNHNY and CDR2 SVGAGI (reference sequence). CDR3 length: 16 amino acids.

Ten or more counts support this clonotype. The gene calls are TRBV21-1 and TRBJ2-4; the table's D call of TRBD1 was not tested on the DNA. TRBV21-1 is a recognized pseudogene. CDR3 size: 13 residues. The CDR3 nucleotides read TGTGCCACCTCGACAGGGGCCAAAAACATTCAGTACTTC. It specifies CATSTGAKNIQYF.

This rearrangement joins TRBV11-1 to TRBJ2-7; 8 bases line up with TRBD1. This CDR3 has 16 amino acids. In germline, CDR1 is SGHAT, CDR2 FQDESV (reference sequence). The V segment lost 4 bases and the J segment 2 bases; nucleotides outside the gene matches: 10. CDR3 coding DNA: TGTGCCAGCAGCTCCTTACCGGGACAGGTCCCCTACGAGCAGTACTTC. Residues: CASSSLPGQVPYEQYF.

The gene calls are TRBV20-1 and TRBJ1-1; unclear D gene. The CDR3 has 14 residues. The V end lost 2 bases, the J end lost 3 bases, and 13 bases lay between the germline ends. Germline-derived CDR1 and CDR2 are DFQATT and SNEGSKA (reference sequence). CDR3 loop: CSARIRTAYTEAFF. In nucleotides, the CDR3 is TGCAGTGCTAGAATCCGGACGGCTTACACTGAAGCTTTCTTT.

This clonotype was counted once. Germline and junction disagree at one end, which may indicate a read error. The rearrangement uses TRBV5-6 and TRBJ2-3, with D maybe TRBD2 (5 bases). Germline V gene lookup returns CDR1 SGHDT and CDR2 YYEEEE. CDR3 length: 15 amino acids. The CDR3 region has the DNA TGTGCCAGCAGCTTGGCGGCCTCTAGCACAGATGCGCAGTATTTT. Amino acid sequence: CASSLAASSTDAQYF.